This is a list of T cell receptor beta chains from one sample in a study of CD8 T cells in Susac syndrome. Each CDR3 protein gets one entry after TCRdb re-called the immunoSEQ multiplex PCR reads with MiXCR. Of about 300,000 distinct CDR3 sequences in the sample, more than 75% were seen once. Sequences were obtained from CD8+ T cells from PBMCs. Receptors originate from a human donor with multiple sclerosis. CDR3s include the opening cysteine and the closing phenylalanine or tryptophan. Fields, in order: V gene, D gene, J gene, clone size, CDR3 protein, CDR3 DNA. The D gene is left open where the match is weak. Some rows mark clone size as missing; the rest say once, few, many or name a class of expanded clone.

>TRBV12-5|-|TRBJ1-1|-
CASGLPPTSLNTEAFF
TGTGCTAGTGGTTTGCCTCCCACCTCCTTGAACACTGAAGCTTTCTTT
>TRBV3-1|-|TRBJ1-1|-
CASSQPRDLGAEAFF
TGTGCCAGCAGCCAACCGCGGGACCTTGGAGCTGAAGCTTTCTTT
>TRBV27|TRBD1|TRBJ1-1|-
CASSPPDRDGTEAFF
TGTGCCAGCAGCCCCCCGGACAGGGACGGAACTGAAGCTTTCTTT
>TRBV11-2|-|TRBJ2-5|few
CASSFPSLGETQYF
TGTGCCAGCAGCTTTCCCTCCCTAGGGGAGACCCAGTACTTC
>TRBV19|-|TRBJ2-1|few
CASSITGWNEQFF
TGTGCCAGTAGTATAACAGGGTGGAATGAGCAGTTCTTC
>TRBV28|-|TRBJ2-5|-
CASSYHKRPQYF
TGTGCCAGCAGTTACCACAAGAGACCGCAGTACTTC
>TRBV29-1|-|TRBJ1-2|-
CSVEFIGRTYGYTF
TGCAGCGTTGAATTCATAGGACGGACCTATGGCTACACCTTC
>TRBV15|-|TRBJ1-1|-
CATSKDRTANTEAFF
TGTGCCACCAGCAAAGACAGGACAGCGAACACTGAAGCTTTCTTT
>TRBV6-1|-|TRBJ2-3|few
CASSFKRASTRSDTQYF
TGTGCCAGCAGCTTTAAACGGGCTAGCACTCGGTCAGATACGCAGTATTTT
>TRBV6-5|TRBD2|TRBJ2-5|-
CASSYDGLAGERETQYF
TGTGCCAGCAGTTACGACGGACTAGCGGGAGAGCGGGAGACCCAGTACTTC
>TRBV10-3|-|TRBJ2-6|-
CAISDNPGANVLTF
TGTGCCATCAGTGATAATCCCGGGGCCAACGTCCTGACTTTC
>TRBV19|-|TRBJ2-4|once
CASAGVLAKNIQYF
TGTGCCAGCGCAGGGGTGTTGGCCAAAAACATTCAGTACTTC
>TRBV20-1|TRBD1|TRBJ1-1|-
CSARGGPVRATEAFF
TGCAGTGCCAGGGGGGGGCCAGTCAGGGCCACTGAAGCTTTCTTT
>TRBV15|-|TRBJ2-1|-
CATSIGGEAAEQFF
TGTGCCACCAGCATAGGGGGGGAAGCGGCTGAGCAGTTCTTC
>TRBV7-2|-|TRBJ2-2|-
CASSPRRTGELFF
TGTGCCAGCAGCCCCCGACGGACCGGGGAGCTGTTTTTT
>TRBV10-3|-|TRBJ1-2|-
CAIRGGDYGYTF
TGTGCCATCCGGGGTGGCGACTATGGCTACACCTTC
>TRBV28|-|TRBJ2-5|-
CASTPPGGQETQYF
TGTGCCAGCACCCCCCCTGGGGGCCAAGAGACCCAGTACTTC
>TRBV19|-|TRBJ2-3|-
CASSIVWRGGTDTQYF
TGTGCCAGTAGTATTGTTTGGAGGGGAGGCACAGATACGCAGTATTTT
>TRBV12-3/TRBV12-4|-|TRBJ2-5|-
CASSIGRGGETQYF
TGTGCCAGCAGCATTGGACGGGGAGGAGAGACCCAGTACTTC
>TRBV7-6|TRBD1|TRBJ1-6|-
CASSLGDRLDGLHF
TGTGCCAGCAGCTTAGGGGACAGGCTGGACGGCCTCCACTTT
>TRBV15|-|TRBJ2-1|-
CATSSEGPYNEQFF
TGTGCCACCAGCAGTGAGGGCCCTTACAATGAGCAGTTCTTC
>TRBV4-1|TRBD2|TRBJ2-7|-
CASSQSGRSTYEQYF
TGCGCCAGCAGCCAAAGCGGGAGATCAACCTACGAGCAGTACTTC
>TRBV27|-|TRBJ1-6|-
CASSLLPGLNSPLHF
TGTGCCAGCAGTTTACTCCCAGGCCTTAATTCACCCCTCCACTTT
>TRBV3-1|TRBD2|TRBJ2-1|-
CASSQVPQLAGYNEQFF
TGTGCCAGCAGCCAAGTCCCCCAGCTAGCGGGGTACAATGAGCAGTTCTTC
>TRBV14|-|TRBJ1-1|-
CASSQDKFLGALNTEAFF
TGTGCCAGCAGCCAAGATAAGTTCCTAGGGGCCTTGAACACTGAAGCTTTCTTT